The T cell receptor beta chain under discussion was sequenced for a study of response to subunit inactivated influenza vaccine. The study, taken as a whole, reports: Authors proposed each seasonal influenza vaccination draws in few new T cells.

With respect to this clonotype: Its cognate antigen is unknown.

TCRdb redid the calling of the RT-PCR reads with MiXCR, one entry per CDR3 protein. The data hold 400,000 to 550,000 distinct CDR3 sequences, with about 25% observed a single time. Trimming cost V 11 bases and J 1 base, with 32 bases left between them. This CDR3 comprises 19 residues. Source: CD4+ T cells sorted from PBMCs, taken around 5 days after vaccination. The sequence was obtained from a middle-aged man who received an inactivated influenza vaccine. The chain employs TRBV12-3 or TRBV12-4 and TRBJ1-1, with D possibly TRBD1 on 5 matching bases. The CDR3 sequence: CALSLGGRLKKRGNTEAFF. The CDR3 DNA reads TGTGCCCTCAGTTTAGGCGGTCGACTGAAAAAAAGGGGGAACACTGAAGCTTTCTTT.